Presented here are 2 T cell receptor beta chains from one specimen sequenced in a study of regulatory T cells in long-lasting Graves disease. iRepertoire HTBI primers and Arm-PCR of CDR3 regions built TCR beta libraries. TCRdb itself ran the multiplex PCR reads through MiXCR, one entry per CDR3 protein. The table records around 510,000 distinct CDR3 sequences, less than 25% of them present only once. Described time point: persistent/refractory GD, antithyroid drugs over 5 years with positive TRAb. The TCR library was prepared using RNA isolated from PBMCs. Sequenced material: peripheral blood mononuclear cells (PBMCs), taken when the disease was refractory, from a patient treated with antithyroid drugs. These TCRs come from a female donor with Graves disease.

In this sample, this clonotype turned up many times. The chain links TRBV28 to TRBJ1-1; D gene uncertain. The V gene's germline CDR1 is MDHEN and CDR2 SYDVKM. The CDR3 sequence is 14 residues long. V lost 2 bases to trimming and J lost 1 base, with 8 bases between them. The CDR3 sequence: CASSLMFWNTEAFF. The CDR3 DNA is TGTGCCAGCAGTTTAATGTTCTGGAACACTGAAGCTTTCTTT.

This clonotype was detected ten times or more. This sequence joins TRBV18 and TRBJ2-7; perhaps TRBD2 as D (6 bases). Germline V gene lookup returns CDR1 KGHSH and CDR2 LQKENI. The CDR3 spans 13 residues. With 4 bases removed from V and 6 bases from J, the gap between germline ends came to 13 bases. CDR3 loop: CASSRSGVGEQYF. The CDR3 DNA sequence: TGTGCCAGCTCACGGTCGGGGGTCGGCGAGCAGTACTTC.